The next 14 T cell receptor beta chains were all read from a single sample in a study of blood T cell repertoires in COVID-19. Only in-frame clones appear in the TCRdb table, and some are missing; sequencing was by immunoSEQ multiplex PCR. The sample lists some 280,000 clones, around 86% occurring once. The sequenced material came from peripheral blood. Every receptor here comes from a woman aged 25 to 39 with active or convalescent COVID-19.

This clone was picked up a small number of times. The genes are TRBV5-1 and TRBJ1-1; TRBD1 aligns across 9 bases. Germline-derived CDR1 and CDR2 are SGHRS and YFSETQ. Trimming at V came to 4 bases and at J to 5 bases, leaving 9 bases not matched to a gene. The CDR3 contains 15 residues. CDR3 in amino acids: CASSQGDRVGTEAFF. CDR3 nucleotides: TGCGCCAGCAGCCAGGGGGACAGGGTAGGAACTGAAGCTTTCTTT.

The chain's CDR3 is CASSFRQGGPYEQYF. In DNA form, the CDR3 reads TGTGCCAGCAGTTTTAGACAGGGTGGACCCTACGAGCAGTACTTC. The chain combines TRBV6-1 with TRBJ2-7; 7 nucleotides align to TRBD1. V gave up 5 bases and J gave up 2 bases; unmatched junction bases: 9. The germline gives CDR1 MNHNS, CDR2 SASEGT. This CDR3 is built from 15 residues.

This chain links TRBV5-8 with TRBJ1-2; TRBD1 matches at 8 bases. Germline V gene lookup returns CDR1 SGHTS and CDR2 YDEGEE. The J segment lost 5 bases and the V segment lost 4 bases, leaving 7 bases of the junction unmatched. The CDR3 covers 14 residues. In nucleotides, the CDR3 is TGTGCCAGCAGCCTAAACAGGGGGAAATATGGCTACACCTTC. Amino acid sequence: CASSLNRGKYGYTF.

The J gene is TRBJ2-7, the V gene TRBV19; D is undetermined. This CDR3 comprises 15 residues. V dropped 6 bases and J dropped 1 base, with 16 bases sitting between them. Germline lookup yields CDR1 LNHDA and CDR2 SQIVND (reference sequence). DNA for the CDR3: TGTGCCAGTAGGAGTCACGGTGCTCCTTCCTACGAGCAGTACTTC. Encoded protein: CASRSHGAPSYEQYF.

The V gene is TRBV29-1, the J gene TRBJ1-3, with TRBD1 matching 8 bases. From germline, CDR1 is SQVTM and CDR2 ANQGSEA. This CDR3 is 13 amino acids long. V dropped 4 bases and J dropped 7; count of bases not matched to a gene: 6. The CDR3 region is CSVAGQGENTIYF. CDR3 coding DNA: TGCAGCGTTGCTGGACAGGGTGAGAACACCATATATTTT.

J is TRBJ2-4 and V is TRBV5-1; tentative D call: TRBD2 (6 bases). V was shortened by 0 bases and J by 7 bases, with 23 bases between the two germline ends. The CDR3 has 18 residues. CDR1 is SGHRS and CDR2 is YFSETQ in the germline V gene. CDR3 loop: CASSLAPGPGRAGNIQYF. The CDR3 DNA sequence: TGCGCCAGCAGCTTGGCACCCGGCCCGGGGCGGGCGGGGAACATTCAGTACTTC.

The genes are TRBV19 and TRBJ1-2; 7 nucleotides align to TRBD1. The trim removed 4 bases at V and 5 bases at J, leaving 10 bases unmatched. The CDR3 consists of 15 residues. The germline CDR1 and CDR2 sequences are LNHDA and SQIVND (reference sequence). CDR3 nucleotide sequence: TGTGCCAGTAGTAAAGACAGGGTAGCTTTTTATGGCTACACCTTC. Protein product: CASSKDRVAFYGYTF.

The chain employs TRBV30 and TRBJ2-3; TRBD2 aligns across 15 bases. This CDR3 region has 16 residues. CDR1 is GTSNPN and CDR2 is SVGIG in the germline V gene (reference sequence). The trim removed 1 base at V and 6 bases at J, leaving 5 bases unmatched. Here the CDR3 reads CAWSAGLAGGQDTQYF. CDR3 in DNA: TGTGCCTGGAGTGCAGGACTAGCGGGGGGGCAGGATACGCAGTATTTT.

V is TRBV12-3 or TRBV12-4 and J is TRBJ2-7, with D possibly being TRBD2 (6 bases). CDR3 length: 13 amino acids. V was pared by 5 bases and J by 6 bases, with 14 bases between. The CDR3: CASSPPWRAEQYF. The CDR3 DNA reads TGTGCCAGCAGTCCACCTTGGAGGGCCGAGCAGTACTTC.

The rearrangement uses TRBV7-9 and TRBJ2-3; TRBD2 is a possible D gene (6 bases). Germline V gives CDR1 SEHNR, CDR2 FQNEAQ (reference sequence). This CDR3 has 14 residues. V gave up 3 bases and J gave up 4 bases, with 11 bases separating them. The CDR3 sequence is CASSLTGVADTQYF. CDR3 bases: TGTGCCAGCAGCTTGACGGGGGTAGCAGATACGCAGTATTTT.

With respect to this clone: One junction end does not reproduce the germline sequence, and a read error may be involved. The chain links TRBV7-7 to TRBJ1-3; D is ambiguous. The CDR3 is made up of 13 amino acids. Germline V gives CDR1 SSHAT, CDR2 FNYEAQ (reference sequence). CDR3 bases: TGTGCTAGCAGCGCCGGTCCTGGAAACACCATATATTTT. The encoded protein is CASSAGPGNTIYF.

The chain uses TRBV5-1 and TRBJ2-1, with 12 bases aligning to TRBD2. V trimming: 2 bases; J trimming: 8 bases; junction bases outside the gene matches: 17. This CDR3 spans 19 amino acids. Looked up from germline, CDR1 is SGHRS and CDR2 is YFSETQ. This CDR3 reads CASSFGLAGRAGIRYEQFF. In DNA form, the CDR3 reads TGCGCCAGCAGCTTTGGACTAGCGGGGAGAGCTGGGATACGTTATGAGCAGTTCTTC.

The genes are TRBV18 and TRBJ2-7, with a tentative D call TRBD1 (6 bases). Germline CDR1 and CDR2: KGHSH and LQKENI. V lost 3 bases, J lost 5 bases, and 20 bases lay in between. The CDR3 spans 16 residues. CDR3 nucleotides: TGTGCCAGCTCACCCCCTAGGGGGACGGGTCAAAACGAGCAGTACTTC. Amino acids: CASSPPRGTGQNEQYF.

The V gene is TRBV27, the J gene TRBJ2-7; 9 nucleotides align to TRBD1. CDR1 is MNHEY and CDR2 is SMNVEV in the germline V gene (reference sequence). The CDR3 totals 15 residues. V shed 1 base, J shed 2 bases, and the junction held 3 bases outside the gene matches. The CDR3 DNA reads TGTGCCAGCAGTTTATTTGGACAGGGGACCTACGAGCAGTACTTC. This codes for CASSLFGQGTYEQYF.